The rows below give T cell receptor beta chains drawn from one sample of a study of CD8+ T cells in alopecia areata. TCRdb keeps only in-frame clones here, not all; method: immunoSEQ multiplex PCR. The sample consists of some 180,000 clones, 50% to 65% of them appearing once. Sample: CD8+ T cells sorted from blood, taken at week 24, from a patient treated with tofacitinib. Every receptor here comes from a human donor with alopecia areata. The CDR3 runs from the conserved cysteine through the conserved F or W. Each record gives: D gene, clone size, J gene, V gene, CDR3 protein, CDR3 DNA. A D gene is named only where the DNA matches it firmly. Size is omitted from some rows. Given values are once, few, many or a class for expanded clones.

D gene: TRBD1
clone size: NA
J gene: TRBJ2-5
V gene: TRBV30
CDR3 protein: CAWSVLEGGIQETQYF
CDR3 DNA: TGTGCCTGGAGTGTACTTGAAGGGGGCATCCAAGAGACCCAGTACTTC

D gene: NA
clone size: few
J gene: TRBJ2-1
V gene: TRBV7-2
CDR3 protein: CASSLSFTRNEQFF
CDR3 DNA: TGTGCCAGCAGCTTATCATTCACTCGCAATGAGCAGTTCTTC

D gene: NA
clone size: NA
J gene: TRBJ2-3
V gene: TRBV27
CDR3 protein: CASRGGWTDTQYF
CDR3 DNA: TGTGCCAGCAGGGGCGGTTGGACAGATACGCAGTATTTT

D gene: NA
clone size: NA
J gene: TRBJ1-1
V gene: TRBV13
CDR3 protein: CASSSGVMDEAFF
CDR3 DNA: TGTGCCAGCAGCTCAGGGGTTATGGATGAAGCTTTCTTT

D gene: NA
clone size: NA
J gene: TRBJ1-1
V gene: TRBV2
CDR3 protein: CASSRQLEAFF
CDR3 DNA: TGTGCCAGCAGTCGACAACTGGAAGCTTTCTTT

D gene: NA
clone size: few
J gene: TRBJ2-7
V gene: TRBV29-1
CDR3 protein: CSVGTGRSYEQYF
CDR3 DNA: TGCAGCGTTGGCACAGGGAGGTCCTACGAGCAGTACTTC

D gene: TRBD1
clone size: NA
J gene: TRBJ1-5
V gene: TRBV29-1
CDR3 protein: CSVVQGFGQPQHF
CDR3 DNA: TGCAGCGTCGTACAGGGGTTTGGTCAGCCCCAGCATTTT

D gene: NA
clone size: NA
J gene: TRBJ1-6
V gene: TRBV7-2
CDR3 protein: CASSLAGGGSPLHF
CDR3 DNA: TGTGCCAGCAGCTTAGCCGGAGGTGGTTCACCCCTCCACTTT

D gene: NA
clone size: few
J gene: TRBJ2-2
V gene: TRBV5-6
CDR3 protein: CASSLEGGELFF
CDR3 DNA: TGTGCCAGCAGCTTAGAGGGCGGGGAGCTGTTTTTT

D gene: NA
clone size: NA
J gene: TRBJ1-2
V gene: TRBV7-9
CDR3 protein: CASSSGGENGYTF
CDR3 DNA: TGTGCCAGCAGCTCGGGGGGTGAAAATGGCTACACCTTC

D gene: NA
clone size: medium-sized
J gene: TRBJ2-3
V gene: TRBV6-4
CDR3 protein: CASSDGRETDTQYF
CDR3 DNA: TGTGCCAGCAGTGACGGTCGAGAAACAGATACGCAGTATTTT

D gene: NA
clone size: NA
J gene: TRBJ2-5
V gene: TRBV4-3
CDR3 protein: CASSQDGGSRETQYF
CDR3 DNA: TGCGCCAGCAGCCAAGATGGGGGGTCCCGAGAGACCCAGTACTTC